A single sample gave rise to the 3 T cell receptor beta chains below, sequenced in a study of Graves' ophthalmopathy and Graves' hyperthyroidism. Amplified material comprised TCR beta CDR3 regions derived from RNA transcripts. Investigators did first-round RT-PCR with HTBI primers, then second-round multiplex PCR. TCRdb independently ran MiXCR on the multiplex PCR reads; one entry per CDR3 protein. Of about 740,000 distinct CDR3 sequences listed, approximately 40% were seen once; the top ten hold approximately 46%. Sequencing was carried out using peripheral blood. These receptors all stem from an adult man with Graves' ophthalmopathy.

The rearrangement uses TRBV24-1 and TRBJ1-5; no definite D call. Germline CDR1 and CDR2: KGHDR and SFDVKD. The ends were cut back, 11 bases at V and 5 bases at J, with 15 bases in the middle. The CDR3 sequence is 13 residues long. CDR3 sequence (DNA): TGTGCCAGCTCACCAGGAGTCCATCAGCCCCAGCATTTT. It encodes CASSPGVHQPQHF.

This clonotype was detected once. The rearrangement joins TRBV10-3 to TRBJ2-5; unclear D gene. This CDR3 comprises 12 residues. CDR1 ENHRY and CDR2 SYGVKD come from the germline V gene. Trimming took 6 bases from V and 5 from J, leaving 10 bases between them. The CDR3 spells CAISVGVETQYF. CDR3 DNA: TGTGCCATCAGCGTTGGTGTGGAGACCCAGTACTTC.

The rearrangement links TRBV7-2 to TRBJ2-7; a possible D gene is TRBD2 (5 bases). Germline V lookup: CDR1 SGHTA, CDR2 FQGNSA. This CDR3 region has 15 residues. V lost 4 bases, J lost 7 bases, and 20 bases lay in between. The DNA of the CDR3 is TGTGCCAGCAGCTCCACCCCCGGGGTCCCTAGGGAGCAGTACTTC. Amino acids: CASSSTPGVPREQYF.